This passage covers 4 T cell receptor beta chains from one sample sequenced in a study of beta chain features in type 1 diabetes. Expressed TCRB transcripts were sequenced after all isolated RNA was converted to cDNA. Only in-frame clones appear in the TCRdb table, and some are missing; sequencing was by immunoSEQ multiplex PCR. The sample has some 200,000 clones, approximately 11% seen once. The sample taken for sequencing was central memory CD4+ T cells from blood. Receptors were obtained from a man between 18 and 35 years old in good health.

This clone was seen many times. The chain joins TRBV7-2 to TRBJ2-1, with 9 bases matching TRBD2. V trimming: 4 bases; J trimming: 3 bases; junction bases outside the gene matches: 4. This CDR3 spans 15 amino acids. Germline CDR1 reads SGHTA; CDR2 reads FQGNSA. CDR3 in DNA: TGTGCCAGCAGCTCTCAAGCGGGAGGCTACAATGAGCAGTTCTTC. Its protein is CASSSQAGGYNEQFF. The variable domain in full, completed from reference TRBV7-2 and TRBJ2-1, reads GAGVSQSPSNKVTEKGKDVELRCDPISGHTALYWYRQSLGQGLEFLIYFQGNSAPDKSGLPSDRFSAERTGGSVSTLTIQRTQQEDSAVYLCASSSQAGGYNEQFFGPGTRLTVL.

V usage is TRBV14 and J usage is TRBJ1-2; D perhaps matches TRBD1 (5 bases). V was trimmed by 4 bases and J by 6 bases, leaving 12 bases between them. Germline V lookup: CDR1 SGHDN, CDR2 FVKESK. CDR3 size: 13 residues. The CDR3 DNA follows: TGTGCCAGCAGCCCGAGAAGGGGCGATGGCTACACCTTC. This gives the protein CASSPRRGDGYTF. The whole variable domain, remainder taken from reference TRBV14 and TRBJ1-2, is EAGVTQFPSHSVIEKGQTVTLRCDPISGHDNLYWYRRVMGKEIKFLLHFVKESKQDESGMPNNRFLAERTGGTYSTLKVQPAELEDSGVYFCASSPRRGDGYTFGSGTRLTVV.

The rearrangement uses TRBV5-1 and TRBJ2-1; TRBD2 aligns across 16 bases. Germline loops: CDR1 SGHRS, CDR2 YFSETQ. This CDR3 region has 15 residues. The trim removed 4 bases at V and 12 bases at J, leaving 7 bases unmatched. The CDR3: CASSAGTSGREGQFF. CDR3 coding DNA: TGCGCCAGCAGCGCCGGGACTAGCGGGAGGGAGGGGCAGTTCTTC.

As to this clone: Other DNA sequences from this sample encode an identical CDR3 as well. This sequence joins TRBV29-1 and TRBJ1-1; D may be TRBD1 (5 bases). Germline lookup yields CDR1 SQVTM and CDR2 ANQGSEA. This CDR3 comprises 12 residues. V was cut by 3 bases and J by 3 bases, with 8 bases left in between. The CDR3 nucleotides read TGCAGCGTTGACAGGGCCCACACTGAAGCTTTCTTT. Translated: CSVDRAHTEAFF.